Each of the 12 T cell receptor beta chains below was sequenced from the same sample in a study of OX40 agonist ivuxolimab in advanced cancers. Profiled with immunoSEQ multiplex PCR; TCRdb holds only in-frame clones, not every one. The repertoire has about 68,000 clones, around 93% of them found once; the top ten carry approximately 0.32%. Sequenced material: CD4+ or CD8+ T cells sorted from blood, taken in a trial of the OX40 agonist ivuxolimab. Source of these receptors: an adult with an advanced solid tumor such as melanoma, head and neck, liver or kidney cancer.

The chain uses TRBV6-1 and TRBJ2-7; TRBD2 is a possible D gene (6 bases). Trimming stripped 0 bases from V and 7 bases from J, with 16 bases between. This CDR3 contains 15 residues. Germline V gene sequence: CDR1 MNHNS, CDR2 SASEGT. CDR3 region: CASSEARGPAGEQYF. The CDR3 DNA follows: TGTGCCAGCAGTGAAGCGCGGGGACCCGCTGGGGAGCAGTACTTC.

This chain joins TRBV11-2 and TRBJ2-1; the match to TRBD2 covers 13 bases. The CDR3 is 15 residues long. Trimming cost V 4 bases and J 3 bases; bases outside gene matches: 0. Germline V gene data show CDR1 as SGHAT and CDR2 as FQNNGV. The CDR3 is CASSWTSGSYNEQFF. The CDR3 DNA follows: TGTGCCAGCAGCTGGACTAGCGGGAGCTACAATGAGCAGTTCTTC.

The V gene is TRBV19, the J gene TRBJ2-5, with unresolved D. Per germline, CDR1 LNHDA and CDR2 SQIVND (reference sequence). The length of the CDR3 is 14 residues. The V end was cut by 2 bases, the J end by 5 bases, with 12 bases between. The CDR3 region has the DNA TGTGCCAGTAGTATAAACGGGCGTTCTGAGACCCAGTACTTC. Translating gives CASSINGRSETQYF.

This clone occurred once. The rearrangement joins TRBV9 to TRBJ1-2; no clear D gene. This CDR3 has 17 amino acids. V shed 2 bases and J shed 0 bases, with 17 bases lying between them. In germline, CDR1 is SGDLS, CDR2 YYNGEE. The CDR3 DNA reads TGTGCCAGCAGCGTCGGTCCGAGCCTCTCCTCTAACTATGGCTACACCTTC. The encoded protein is CASSVGPSLSSNYGYTF.

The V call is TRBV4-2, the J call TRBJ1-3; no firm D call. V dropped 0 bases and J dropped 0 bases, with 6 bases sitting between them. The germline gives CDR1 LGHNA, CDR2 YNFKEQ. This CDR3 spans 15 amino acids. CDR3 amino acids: CASSQDHNSGNTIYF. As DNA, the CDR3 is TGTGCCAGCAGCCAAGACCACAACTCTGGAAACACCATATATTTT.

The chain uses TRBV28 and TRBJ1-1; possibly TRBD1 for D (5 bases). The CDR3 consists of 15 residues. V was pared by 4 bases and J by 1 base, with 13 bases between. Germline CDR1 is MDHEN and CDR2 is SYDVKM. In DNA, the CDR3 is TGTGCCAGCAGTTACCCGGGGGTGAAGAACACTGAAGCTTTCTTT. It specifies CASSYPGVKNTEAFF.

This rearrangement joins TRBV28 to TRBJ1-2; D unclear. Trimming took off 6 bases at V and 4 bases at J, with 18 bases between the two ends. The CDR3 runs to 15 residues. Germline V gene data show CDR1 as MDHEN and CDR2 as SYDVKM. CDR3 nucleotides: TGTGCCAGCAGCGCCGTAAGGACCGAGTCCTATGGCTACACCTTC. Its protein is CASSAVRTESYGYTF.

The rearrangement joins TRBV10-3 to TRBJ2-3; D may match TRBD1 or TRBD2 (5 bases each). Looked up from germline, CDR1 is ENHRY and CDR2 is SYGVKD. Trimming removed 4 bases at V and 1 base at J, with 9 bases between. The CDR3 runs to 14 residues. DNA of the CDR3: TGTGCCATCAGTGTTTCGGGACGCACAGATACGCAGTATTTT. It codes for CAISVSGRTDTQYF.

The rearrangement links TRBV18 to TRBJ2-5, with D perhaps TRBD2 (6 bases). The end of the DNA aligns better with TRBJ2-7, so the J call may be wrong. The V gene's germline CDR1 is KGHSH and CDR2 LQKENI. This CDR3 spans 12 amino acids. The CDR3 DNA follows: TGTGCCAGCTCACCCGGGACTTACGAGCAGTACTTC. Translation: CASSPGTYEQYF.

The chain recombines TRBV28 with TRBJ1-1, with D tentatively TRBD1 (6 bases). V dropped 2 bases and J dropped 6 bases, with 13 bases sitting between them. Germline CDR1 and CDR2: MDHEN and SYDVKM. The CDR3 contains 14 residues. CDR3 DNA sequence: TGTGCCAGCAGTTTAGGGGGGGCCCTTCCTGAAGCTTTCTTT. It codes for CASSLGGALPEAFF.

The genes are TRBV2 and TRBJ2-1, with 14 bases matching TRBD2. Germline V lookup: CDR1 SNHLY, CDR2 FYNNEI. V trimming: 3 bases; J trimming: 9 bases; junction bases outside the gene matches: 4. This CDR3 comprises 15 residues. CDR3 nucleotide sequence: TGTGCCAGCAGTGAGGGACTAGCGGGAGTTTTTGAGCAGTTCTTC. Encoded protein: CASSEGLAGVFEQFF. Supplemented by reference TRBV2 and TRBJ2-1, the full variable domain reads EPEVTQTPSHQVTQMGQEVILRCVPISNHLYFYWYRQILGQKVEFLVSFYNNEISEKSEIFDDQFSVERPDGSNFTLKIRSTKLEDSAMYFCASSEGLAGVFEQFFGPGTRLTVL.

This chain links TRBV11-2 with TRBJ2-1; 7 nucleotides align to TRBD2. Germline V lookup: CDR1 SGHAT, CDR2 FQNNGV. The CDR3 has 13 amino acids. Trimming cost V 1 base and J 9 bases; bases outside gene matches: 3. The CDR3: CASSLGLAVEQFF. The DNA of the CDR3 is TGTGCCAGCAGCTTAGGGCTAGCGGTTGAGCAGTTCTTC.